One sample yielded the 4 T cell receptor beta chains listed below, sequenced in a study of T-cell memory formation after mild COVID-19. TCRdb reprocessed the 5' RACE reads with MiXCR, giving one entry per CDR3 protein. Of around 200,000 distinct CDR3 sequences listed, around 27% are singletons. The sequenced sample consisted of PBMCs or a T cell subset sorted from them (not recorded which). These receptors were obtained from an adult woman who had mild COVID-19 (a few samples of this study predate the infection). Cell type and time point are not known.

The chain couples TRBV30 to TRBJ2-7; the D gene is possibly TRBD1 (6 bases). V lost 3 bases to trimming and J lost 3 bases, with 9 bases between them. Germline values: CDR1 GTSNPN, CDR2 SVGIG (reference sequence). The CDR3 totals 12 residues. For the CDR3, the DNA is TGTGCCTGGAGGGGCAGGGGCTACGAGCAGTACTTC. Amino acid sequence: CAWRGRGYEQYF.

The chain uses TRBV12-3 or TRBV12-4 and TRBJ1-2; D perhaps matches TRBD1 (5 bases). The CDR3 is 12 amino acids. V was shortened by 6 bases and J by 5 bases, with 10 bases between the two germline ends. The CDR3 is CASRPDRYGYTF. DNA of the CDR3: TGTGCCAGCAGACCCGACAGATATGGCTACACCTTC.

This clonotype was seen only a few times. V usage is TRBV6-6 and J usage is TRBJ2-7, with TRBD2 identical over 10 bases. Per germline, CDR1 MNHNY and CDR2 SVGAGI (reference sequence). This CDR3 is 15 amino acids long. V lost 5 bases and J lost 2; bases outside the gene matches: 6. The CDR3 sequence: CASSPRTSGTYEQYF. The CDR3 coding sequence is TGTGCCAGCAGTCCTAGGACTAGCGGAACCTACGAGCAGTACTTC.

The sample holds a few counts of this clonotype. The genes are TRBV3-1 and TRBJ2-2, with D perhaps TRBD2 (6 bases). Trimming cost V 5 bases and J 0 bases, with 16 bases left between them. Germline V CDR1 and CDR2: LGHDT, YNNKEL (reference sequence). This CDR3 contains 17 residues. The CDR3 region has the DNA TGTGCCAGCAGCTTCTGGATGGCGGGATCGAACACCGGGGAGCTGTTTTTT. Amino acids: CASSFWMAGSNTGELFF.